These 30 T cell receptor beta chains came from one sample sequenced in a study of shared clonotypes between healthy human individuals. Libraries were prepared by immunoSEQ multiplex PCR; TCRdb keeps only in-frame clonotypes and omits some of them. This table holds approximately 1.5 million clones, 95% to 99% found once. The sample was naive CD4+ T cells sorted from blood. The subset here: CD45RA+ positively selected. All receptors derive from a man aged 25 to 40 in good health.

The chain employs TRBV27 and TRBJ1-2, with 7 bases fitting TRBD1. This CDR3 is built from 17 residues. Per the germline V gene, CDR1 is MNHEY and CDR2 is SMNVEV (reference sequence). With 5 bases clipped from V and 2 bases from J, the junction kept 14 bases outside the gene matches. The CDR3 coding sequence is TGTGCCAGCAGTGTCCACAGGGGCGCGCCCCTAAACTATGGCTACACCTTC. Its protein product is CASSVHRGAPLNYGYTF.

CDR3 region: CASRESNQPQHF. The CDR3 DNA reads as TGTGCCAGCCGGGAGTCTAATCAGCCCCAGCATTTT. This rearrangement joins TRBV2 to TRBJ1-5; no clear D gene. Germline V gene sequence: CDR1 SNHLY, CDR2 FYNNEI. With 8 bases removed from V and 4 bases from J, the gap between germline ends came to 9 bases. The CDR3 contains 12 residues.

The rearrangement uses TRBV5-1 and TRBJ2-7; 7 bases align to TRBD1. Trimming at V came to 0 bases and at J to 2 bases, leaving 5 bases not matched to a gene. The CDR3 contains 15 residues. Germline V CDR1 and CDR2: SGHRS, YFSETQ. For the CDR3, the DNA is TGCGCCAGCAGCTTGGAAGGGACAGTTCCCTACGAGCAGTACTTC. As protein: CASSLEGTVPYEQYF.

The chain carries TRBV10-1 and TRBJ2-7; 7 nucleotides agree with TRBD1. CDR1 and CDR2 (germline): WNHNN, SYGVQD (reference sequence). Trimming took 2 bases from V and 6 from J; bases not matched to a gene: 10. The CDR3 loop spans 15 amino acids. CDR3 residues: CASSETGTVFSEQYF. The CDR3 DNA reads TGCGCCAGCAGTGAGACCGGGACAGTCTTCTCCGAGCAGTACTTC.

CDR3 sequence reads: CASSLPDTDTQYF. Written as DNA, the CDR3 is TGTGCCAGCAGTTTACCCGACACAGATACGCAGTATTTT. The J gene is TRBJ2-3, the V gene TRBV27, with no clear D. This CDR3 is 13 amino acids long. V dropped 2 bases and J dropped 2 bases, with 5 bases sitting between them. Germline-derived CDR1 and CDR2 are MNHEY and SMNVEV (reference sequence).

Of note for this clone: Distinct nucleotide sequences in the sample also encode this CDR3. The rearrangement links TRBV9 to TRBJ2-5; D is possibly TRBD2 (5 bases). Trimming stripped 6 bases from V and 5 bases from J, with 14 bases between. The germline V gene encodes CDR1 SGDLS and CDR2 YYNGEE. CDR3 length equals 13 residues. CDR3 in amino acids: CASTRSGSETQYF. The CDR3 DNA reads TGTGCCAGCACCCGAAGCGGCAGCGAGACCCAGTACTTC.

This chain links TRBV9 with TRBJ2-2, with D possibly being TRBD1 (6 bases). The CDR3 totals 17 residues. Germline V gene sequence: CDR1 SGDLS, CDR2 YYNGEE. Trimming took 4 bases from V and 6 from J, leaving 22 bases between them. In nucleotides, the CDR3 is TGTGCCAGCAGCCATGATTTGGGGGCGGAAGTAGCCGGGGAGCTGTTTTTT. Translated: CASSHDLGAEVAGELFF.

This sequence joins TRBV29-1 and TRBJ2-7; 8 nucleotides agree with TRBD1. V shed 5 bases, J shed 2 bases, and the junction held 2 bases outside the gene matches. The CDR3 contains 12 residues. Germline V gene sequence: CDR1 SQVTM, CDR2 ANQGSEA. DNA for the CDR3: TGCAGCGTTCTGACAGGGGCCTACGAGCAGTACTTC. Its protein product is CSVLTGAYEQYF.

This chain uses TRBV15 with TRBJ1-1; maybe TRBD1 (5 bases). CDR1 and CDR2 (germline): LNHNV, YYDKDF (reference sequence). The CDR3 is 14 amino acids. Trimming removed 8 bases at V and 1 base at J, with 14 bases between. The CDR3 loop reads CATAAVGPNTEAFF. The CDR3 nucleotides read TGTGCCACCGCGGCGGTGGGGCCGAACACTGAAGCTTTCTTT.

This sequence joins TRBV5-1 and TRBJ1-4; the D gene is possibly TRBD1 (5 bases). The V and J ends lost 4 bases and 7 bases respectively, with 17 bases between them. The CDR3 totals 15 residues. Per the germline V gene, CDR1 is SGHRS and CDR2 is YFSETQ. The CDR3, as DNA: TGCGCCAGCAGCACTACCGGGGCCGGCGGTGAAAAACTGTTTTTT. This gives the protein CASSTTGAGGEKLFF.

In regard to this clone: Other nucleotide sequences in the sample specify the same CDR3. V usage is TRBV28 and J usage is TRBJ2-2, with TRBD2 identical over 7 bases. This CDR3 region has 14 residues. V lost 2 bases and J lost 4; bases outside the gene matches: 1. Germline lookup yields CDR1 MDHEN and CDR2 SYDVKM. The CDR3 protein is CASSLPGGTGELFF. CDR3 sequence (DNA): TGTGCCAGCAGTTTACCGGGGGGCACCGGGGAGCTGTTTTTT. The full variable domain, its missing parts supplied by reference TRBV28 and TRBJ2-2, is DVKVTQSSRYLVKRTGEKVFLECVQDMDHENMFWYRQDPGLGLRLIYFSYDVKMKEKGDIPEGYSVSREKKERFSLILESASTNQTSMYLCASSLPGGTGELFFGEGSRLTVL.

V and J are TRBV28 and TRBJ1-5; maybe TRBD1 (6 bases). Trimming left V 8 bases short and J 5 bases short, with 7 bases between. Germline assignment: CDR1 MDHEN and CDR2 SYDVKM. This CDR3 is 11 amino acids long. The CDR3 reads CASGGDQPQHF. The CDR3 bases are TGTGCCAGCGGGGGCGATCAGCCCCAGCATTTT.

The rearrangement links TRBV5-8 to TRBJ2-7, with TRBD2 matching 10 bases. The CDR3 runs 14 residues. The V gene end was trimmed by 4 bases and the J gene end by 3 bases; junction bases not matched to a gene: 4. Germline values: CDR1 SGHTS, CDR2 YDEGEE. The CDR3 region has the DNA TGTGCCAGCAGCCAGGTAGCGGGAGGCTACGAGCAGTACTTC. This sequence encodes CASSQVAGGYEQYF. The full variable domain, in which reference TRBV5-8 and TRBJ2-7 provide the parts outside the CDR3, is EAGVTQSPTHLIKTRGQQATLRCSPISGHTSVYWYQQALGLGLQFLLWYDEGEERNRGNFPPRFSGRQFPNYSSELNVNALELEDSALYLCASSQVAGGYEQYFGPGTRLTVT.

The chain joins TRBV5-1 to TRBJ2-1, with D perhaps given as TRBD1 or TRBD2 (5 bases each). The CDR3 extends over 13 amino acids. V was shortened by 4 bases and J by 9 bases, with 14 bases between the two germline ends. The germline V gene has CDR1 SGHRS and CDR2 YFSETQ. CDR3: CASSGPGAGEQFF. CDR3 nucleotide sequence: TGCGCCAGCAGCGGGCCCGGGGCTGGTGAGCAGTTCTTC.

This chain uses TRBV9 with TRBJ2-5; 9 positions agree with TRBD2. In germline, CDR1 is SGDLS, CDR2 YYNGEE. V shed 6 bases, J shed 4 bases, and the junction held 13 bases outside the gene matches. This CDR3 region has 16 residues. This CDR3 reads CASNREPGLAGETQYF. The CDR3 DNA reads TGTGCCAGCAACAGAGAACCGGGACTAGCAGGAGAGACCCAGTACTTC.

A single count supports this clone. The CDR3 spells CASSYGGKETQYF. In nucleotides, the CDR3 is TGTGCCAGCAGCTATGGCGGAAAAGAGACCCAGTACTTC. This sequence joins TRBV7-8 and TRBJ2-5; D unresolved. V shed 4 bases and J shed 3 bases, with 9 bases lying between them. This CDR3 contains 13 residues. Germline CDR1 is SGHVS and CDR2 is FQNEAQ.

The V gene is TRBV7-2, the J gene TRBJ2-7; TRBD1 is a possible D gene (7 bases). Germline V gives CDR1 SGHTA, CDR2 FQGNSA. V gave up 5 bases and J gave up 0 bases, with 17 bases separating them. The CDR3 contains 16 residues. CDR3: CASSRLGGQYSYEQYF. CDR3 nucleotides: TGTGCCAGCAGCAGACTGGGGGGACAGTACTCCTACGAGCAGTACTTC.

V is TRBV6-1 and J is TRBJ2-1, with TRBD2 matching 12 bases. CDR3 length: 16 amino acids. Germline V gene sequence: CDR1 MNHNS, CDR2 SASEGT. The J segment lost 4 bases and the V segment lost 4 bases, leaving 5 bases of the junction unmatched. The CDR3 loop is CASSVNLAGGYNEQFF. CDR3 coding DNA: TGTGCCAGCAGTGTGAATCTAGCGGGAGGGTACAATGAGCAGTTCTTC.

This chain joins TRBV10-3 and TRBJ2-3; 7 nucleotides match TRBD2. The CDR3 loop spans 14 amino acids. Trimming removed 8 bases from V and 1 base from J; junction bases left unmatched: 6. From germline, CDR1 is ENHRY and CDR2 SYGVKD. Here the CDR3 DNA reads TGTGCCATCCGGCGGGAGTCTGGCACAGATACGCAGTATTTT. Encoded protein: CAIRRESGTDTQYF.

V usage is TRBV6-6 and J usage is TRBJ2-2; D tentatively reads TRBD1 or TRBD2 (5 bases each). Deletions cut 0 bases from V and 6 bases from J, with 14 bases between. The CDR3 runs to 16 residues. Looked up from germline, CDR1 is MNHNY and CDR2 is SVGAGI (reference sequence). CDR3 loop: CASSYSGALRAGELFF. Here the CDR3 DNA reads TGTGCCAGCAGTTACTCCGGGGCCCTGAGGGCCGGGGAGCTGTTTTTT.

The gene calls are TRBV18 and TRBJ1-4; D gene ambiguous. V shed 5 bases and J shed 4 bases, with 11 bases lying between them. The germline V gene has CDR1 KGHSH and CDR2 LQKENI. This CDR3 is 14 amino acids long. CDR3 DNA sequence: TGTGCCAGCTCATCCAACGCTGATAATGAAAAACTGTTTTTT. Protein: CASSSNADNEKLFF.

V gene TRBV5-1 combines with J gene TRBJ2-5, with D hard to call. CDR1 SGHRS and CDR2 YFSETQ come from the germline V gene. This CDR3 region has 13 residues. The V gene lost 0 bases and the J gene lost 4 bases, with 7 bases spanning the gap. CDR3 sequence: CASSLVSLETQYF. The CDR3 region has the DNA TGCGCCAGCAGCTTGGTTAGTTTAGAGACCCAGTACTTC.

For this clone: Other DNA sequences in this specimen translate into the identical CDR3. The rearrangement links TRBV7-3 to TRBJ2-1; D is possibly TRBD1 (7 bases). From germline, CDR1 is SGHTA and CDR2 FQGTGA. The CDR3 runs 13 residues. The V gene lost 4 bases and the J gene lost 4 bases, with 8 bases spanning the gap. CDR3 in amino acids: CASSSGGYNEQFF. The CDR3, as DNA: TGTGCCAGCAGCTCAGGGGGGTACAATGAGCAGTTCTTC.

The V gene is TRBV7-2, the J gene TRBJ1-2; D gene ambiguous. Germline CDR1 and CDR2: SGHTA and FQGNSA. Between the trimmed V and J ends, which lost 2 bases and 4 bases, there was a span of 14 bases. This CDR3 contains 15 residues. The CDR3 DNA reads TGTGCCAGCAGCTTAATCCGGGGAGGACTCTATGGCTACACCTTC. It specifies CASSLIRGGLYGYTF.

The rearrangement uses TRBV7-8 and TRBJ2-1; no definite D call. The germline V gene has CDR1 SGHVS and CDR2 FQNEAQ. V was cut by 7 bases and J by 0 bases, with 16 bases left in between. The CDR3 sequence is 16 residues long. CDR3 sequence: CASTFGVRPSYNEQFF. CDR3 DNA sequence: TGTGCCAGCACCTTTGGGGTGCGGCCCTCCTACAATGAGCAGTTCTTC.

The rearrangement links TRBV27 to TRBJ2-4, with a weak D call TRBD1 (6 bases). Germline-derived CDR1 and CDR2 are MNHEY and SMNVEV (reference sequence). With 7 bases removed from V and 1 base from J, the gap between germline ends came to 14 bases. The CDR3 spans 15 residues. CDR3 bases: TGTGCCAGCACTCCCTCAGGGGTTGCCAAAAACATTCAGTACTTC. Its protein is CASTPSGVAKNIQYF.

The chain employs TRBV7-3 and TRBJ2-3; 12 positions match TRBD2. Looked up from germline, CDR1 is SGHTA and CDR2 is FQGTGA. Trimming at V came to 4 bases and at J to 8 bases, leaving 4 bases not matched to a gene. This CDR3 is built from 14 residues. DNA for the CDR3: TGTGCCAGCAGCTCTAGCGGGAGGGCCGGTACGCAGTATTTT. It specifies CASSSSGRAGTQYF.

This rearrangement joins TRBV28 to TRBJ2-5; unclear D gene. CDR1 is MDHEN and CDR2 is SYDVKM in the germline V gene. This CDR3 has 14 residues. Trimming stripped 6 bases from V and 5 bases from J, with 16 bases between. The CDR3 reads CASSAPKPPETQYF. The CDR3 DNA reads TGTGCCAGCAGCGCCCCAAAGCCCCCCGAGACCCAGTACTTC.

This rearrangement joins TRBV5-1 to TRBJ2-7, with TRBD2 matching over 11 bases. The CDR3 is 16 amino acids. Germline loops: CDR1 SGHRS, CDR2 YFSETQ. The V and J ends lost 4 bases and 0 bases, in that order; junction bases with no gene match: 6. CDR3 sequence (DNA): TGCGCCAGCAGCCCCCAGACTAGCGGGATCTCCTACGAGCAGTACTTC. This translates into CASSPQTSGISYEQYF.

The rearrangement joins TRBV7-6 to TRBJ1-1; the match to TRBD1 covers 7 bases. Germline V gives CDR1 SGHVS, CDR2 FNYEAQ. V lost 1 base, J lost 2 bases, and 7 bases stayed unmatched. This CDR3 is 16 amino acids long. In nucleotides, the CDR3 is TGTGCCAGCAGCTTAGAAGGGACAGCTATAAACACTGAAGCTTTCTTT. Its protein product is CASSLEGTAINTEAFF.